Sequencing of this T cell receptor beta chain was carried out in a study of T cell responses to AZD1222 COVID-19 vaccine. Here immunoSEQ multiplex PCR was the method, and the copy in TCRdb shows in-frame clones only, minus some. This sample yields about 150,000 clones, of which around 86% are seen a single time; approximately 9% belongs to the top ten. In germline, CDR1 is MNHNY, CDR2 SVGAGI (reference sequence). The CDR3 contains 12 residues. The V end was cut by 7 bases, the J end by 7 bases, with 13 bases between. Study-level findings and limits: Every sample of the repertoires postdated the peak T cell response.

In regard to this clone: What it binds is not known.

The receptor was derived from an adult who received the AZD1222 COVID-19 vaccine. The input for sequencing was peripheral blood, taken 28 days after the second AZD1222 dose. The chain recombines TRBV6-6 with TRBJ1-2; D remains unclear. CDR3 protein: CASTPDRRGYTF. In DNA form, the CDR3 reads TGTGCCAGCACCCCGGACCGGCGTGGCTACACCTTC.